The clone carrying this TCR beta chain has a single count. The germline V gene has CDR1 GTSNPN and CDR2 SVGIG (reference sequence). Trimming shortened V by 1 base and J by 6 bases, and 16 bases separated the two germline ends. The CDR3 runs 16 residues. These data come from a study of control samples from healthy donors and cancer patients. The table came from immunoSEQ multiplex PCR; TCRdb's copy has only in-frame clones and leaves some out. The sample contains about 140,000 clones, roughly nine tenths of which appear only once. The gene calls are TRBV30 and TRBJ1-6, with D perhaps TRBD1 (5 bases). The sample was blood. The receptor comes from a woman aged 25 to 45 in good health. For the CDR3, the DNA is TGTGCCTGGAGTGGTGACCCAACGGGGCGTAATTCACCCCTCCACTTT. This encodes CAWSGDPTGRNSPLHF.